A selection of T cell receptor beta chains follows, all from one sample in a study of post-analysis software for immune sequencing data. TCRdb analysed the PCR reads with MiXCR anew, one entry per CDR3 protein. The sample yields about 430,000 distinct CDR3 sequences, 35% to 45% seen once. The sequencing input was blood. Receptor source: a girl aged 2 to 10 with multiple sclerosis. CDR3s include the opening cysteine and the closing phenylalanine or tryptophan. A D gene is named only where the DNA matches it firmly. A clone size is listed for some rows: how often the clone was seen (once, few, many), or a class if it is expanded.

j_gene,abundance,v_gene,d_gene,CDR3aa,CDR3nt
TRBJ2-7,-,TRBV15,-,CATSRELGSSYEQYF,TGTGCCACCAGCAGAGAACTAGGGAGCTCCTACGAGCAGTACTTC
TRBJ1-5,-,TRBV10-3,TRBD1,CAISGTDQPRHF,TGTGCCATCAGCGGGACAGACCAGCCCCGGCATTTT
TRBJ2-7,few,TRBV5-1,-,CASSLADDEQYF,TGCGCCAGCAGCTTGGCCGACGACGAGCAGTACTTC
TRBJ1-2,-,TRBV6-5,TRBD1,CASLRKGALQGYTF,TGTGCCAGCTTAAGGAAGGGGGCGCTTCAAGGCTACACCTTC
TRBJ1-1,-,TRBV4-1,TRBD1,CASSQRTGAEAFF,TGCGCCAGCAGCCAAAGGACAGGGGCTGAAGCTTTCTTT
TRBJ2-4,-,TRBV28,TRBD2,CASSRKAGGWSIQYF,TGTGCCAGCAGCCGCAAGGCGGGAGGGTGGAGCATTCAGTACTTC
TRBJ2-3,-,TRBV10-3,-,CAISKGLEPTDTQYF,TGTGCCATCAGTAAAGGGCTGGAGCCCACAGATACGCAGTATTTT
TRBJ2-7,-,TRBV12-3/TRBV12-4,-,CASGTAIAEGEQYF,TGTGCCAGCGGGACCGCCATCGCCGAGGGCGAGCAGTACTTC
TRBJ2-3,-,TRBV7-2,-,CASSYRDSTDTQYF,TGTGCCAGCAGCTACCGGGACAGCACAGATACGCAGTATTTT
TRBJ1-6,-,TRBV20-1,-,CSARDLKGSPLHF,TGCAGTGCTAGAGATCTGAAGGGTTCACCCCTCCACTTT
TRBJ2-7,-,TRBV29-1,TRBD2,CSVGGGRGLGEQYF,TGCAGCGTTGGGGGGGGAAGAGGCCTAGGAGAGCAGTACTTC
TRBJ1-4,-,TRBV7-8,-,CASSLGGGGNEKLFF,TGTGCCAGCAGCTTAGGAGGGGGGGGTAATGAAAAACTGTTTTTT
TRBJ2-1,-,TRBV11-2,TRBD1,CASSLGRQGDTNNEQFF,TGTGCCAGCAGCTTAGGTAGACAGGGCGATACCAACAATGAGCAGTTCTTC
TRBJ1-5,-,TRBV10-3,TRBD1,CAIRAGGDQPQHF,TGTGCCATCCGGGCAGGGGGGGATCAGCCCCAGCATTTT
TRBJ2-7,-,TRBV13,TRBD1,CASSSNSEDRPYEQYF,TGTGCCAGCAGCTCCAATTCTGAGGACAGGCCCTACGAGCAGTACTTC
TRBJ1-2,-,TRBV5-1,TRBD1,CASTGAGGDYGYTF,TGCGCCAGCACAGGGGCAGGGGGCGACTATGGCTACACCTTC
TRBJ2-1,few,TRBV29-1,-,CSVGRPYTDEQFF,TGCAGCGTTGGCAGGCCCTACACGGATGAGCAGTTCTTC
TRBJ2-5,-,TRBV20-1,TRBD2,CSARSLAPRETQYF,TGCAGTGCTAGGTCACTAGCGCCTCGAGAGACCCAGTACTTC
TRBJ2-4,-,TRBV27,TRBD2,CASLGGTGGIQYF,TGTGCCAGCCTTGGCGGGACGGGGGGCATTCAGTACTTC
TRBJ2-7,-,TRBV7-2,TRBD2,CASSLEAGLAIYEQYF,TGTGCCAGCAGCTTAGAGGCGGGACTAGCGATATACGAGCAGTACTTC
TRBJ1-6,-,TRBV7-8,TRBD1,CASSRTGKSYNSPLHF,TGTGCCAGCAGCAGGACAGGGAAGTCCTATAATTCACCCCTCCACTTT
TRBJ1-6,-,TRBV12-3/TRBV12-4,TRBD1,CASSLYRGASPLHF,TGTGCCAGCAGTCTCTACAGGGGCGCCTCACCCCTCCACTTT
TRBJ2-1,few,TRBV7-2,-,CASSFIGGNNEQFF,TGTGCCAGCAGCTTCATCGGCGGGAACAATGAGCAGTTCTTC